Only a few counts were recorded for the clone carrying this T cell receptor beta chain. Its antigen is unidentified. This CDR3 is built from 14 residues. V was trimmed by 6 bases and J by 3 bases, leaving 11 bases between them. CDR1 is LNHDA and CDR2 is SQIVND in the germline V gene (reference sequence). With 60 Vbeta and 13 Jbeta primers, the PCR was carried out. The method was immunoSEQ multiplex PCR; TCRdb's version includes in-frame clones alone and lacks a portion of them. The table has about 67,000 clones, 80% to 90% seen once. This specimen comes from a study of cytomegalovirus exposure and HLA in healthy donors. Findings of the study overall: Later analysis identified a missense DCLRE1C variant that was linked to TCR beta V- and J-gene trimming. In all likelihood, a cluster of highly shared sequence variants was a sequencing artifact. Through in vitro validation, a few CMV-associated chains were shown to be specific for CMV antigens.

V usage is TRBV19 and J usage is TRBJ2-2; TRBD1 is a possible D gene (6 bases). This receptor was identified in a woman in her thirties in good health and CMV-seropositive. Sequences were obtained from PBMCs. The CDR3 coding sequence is TGTGCCAGTAGGAGGGGGAGCTACACCGGGGAGCTGTTTTTT. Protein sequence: CASRRGSYTGELFF.